This TCR beta chain was recovered during a study of T cells in Graves' hyperthyroidism and ophthalmopathy. Exclusion followed for patients with uncontrolled infection, other autoimmune disease, pregnancy or lactation. This clonotype was picked up many times. Its target is not known. It was RNA transcripts that yielded the amplified TCR beta CDR3 regions. First-round RT-PCR of the TCR CDR3 relied on the HTBI primer set. TCRdb analysed the multiplex PCR reads with MiXCR anew, one entry per CDR3 protein. In the table there are 300,000 to 500,000 distinct CDR3 sequences, more than 12% of which are singletons. Study observations and caveats: Before onset, by a median of around six months, the model predicted ophthalmopathy. A model built on 13 V-J features separated ophthalmopathy from stable hyperthyroidism.

The sequencing input was blood. The clonotype comes from a young woman with Graves' hyperthyroidism.

This CDR3 is CSASQQDRGETQYF. CDR3 DNA sequence: TGCAGTGCTTCACAGCAGGACAGGGGAGAGACCCAGTACTTC. The chain carries TRBV20-1 and TRBJ2-5; 9 bases align to TRBD1. Germline lookup yields CDR1 DFQATT and CDR2 SNEGSKA (reference sequence). The V segment lost 5 bases and the J segment 4 bases; nucleotides outside the gene matches: 8. CDR3 length equals 14 residues.